This T cell receptor (beta chain) was sequenced in a study of blood T cell repertoires in COVID-19. This clone was counted once. The CDR3 contains 14 residues. Germline lookup yields CDR1 MGHDK and CDR2 SYGVNS. V shed 4 bases, J shed 7 bases, and the junction held 3 bases outside the gene matches. As processed by the authors: Amplified reference gene primers provided the basis for estimating nucleated cell counts. The method was immunoSEQ multiplex PCR; TCRdb's version includes in-frame clones alone and lacks a portion of them. Clone size and the V and J calls come from that table; the DNA yielded D and trimming. The sample has some 200,000 clones; less than 90% are singletons.

The source is a woman aged 45-65 years with acute or convalescent COVID-19. This rearrangement joins TRBV25-1 to TRBJ2-1, with 11 positions matching TRBD1. Sample: peripheral blood. CDR3 region: CASSGGTGGNEQFF. CDR3 bases: TGTGCCAGCAGTGGGGGGACAGGGGGGAATGAGCAGTTCTTC.